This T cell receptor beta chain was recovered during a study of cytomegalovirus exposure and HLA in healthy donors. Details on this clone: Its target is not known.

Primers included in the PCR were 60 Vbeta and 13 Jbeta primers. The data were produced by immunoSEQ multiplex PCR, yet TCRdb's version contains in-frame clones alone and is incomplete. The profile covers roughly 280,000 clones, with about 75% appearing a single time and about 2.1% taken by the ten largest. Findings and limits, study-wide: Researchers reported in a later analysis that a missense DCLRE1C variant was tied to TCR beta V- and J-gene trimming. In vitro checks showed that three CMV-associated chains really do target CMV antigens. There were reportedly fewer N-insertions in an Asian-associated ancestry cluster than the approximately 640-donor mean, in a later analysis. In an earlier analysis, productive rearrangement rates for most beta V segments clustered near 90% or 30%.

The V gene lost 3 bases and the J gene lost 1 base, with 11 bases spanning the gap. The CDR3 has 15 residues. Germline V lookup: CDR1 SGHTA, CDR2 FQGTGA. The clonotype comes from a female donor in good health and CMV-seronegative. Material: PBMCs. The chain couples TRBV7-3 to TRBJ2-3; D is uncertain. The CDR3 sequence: CASSFSVAGTDTQYF. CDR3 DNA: TGTGCCAGCAGCTTCTCAGTCGCCGGCACAGATACGCAGTATTTT.